This T cell receptor (beta chain) was recorded in a study of blood T cell repertoires in COVID-19. Original handling: It was from reference gene primer amplification that nucleated cell counts were estimated. TCRdb's table, derived via immunoSEQ multiplex PCR, lists solely in-frame clones and lacks some. V and J calls and clone size are those listed in that table; D and trimming were worked out from the DNA. This sample has some 190,000 clones; 70% to 90% occur once, and the top ten carry approximately 5%. The origin of this receptor is a woman in her sixties or seventies with active or convalescent COVID-19. The sequenced material came from peripheral blood.

Written as DNA, the CDR3 is TGTGCCAGTAGGGCGGCCGGGGACACTGAAGCTTTCTTT. Translation: CASRAAGDTEAFF. V and J are TRBV19 and TRBJ1-1; D not resolved. The germline gives CDR1 LNHDA, CDR2 SQIVND (reference sequence). This CDR3 has 13 residues. The V end was cut by 6 bases, the J end by 3 bases, with 11 bases between.